One TCR beta chain is described in this entry. Its antigen is unidentified. CDR3 length: 15 residues. Germline-derived CDR1 and CDR2 are WNHNN and SYGVQD (reference sequence). With 4 bases clipped from V and 0 bases from J, the junction kept 4 bases outside the gene matches. The entry originates in a study of T cells in narcolepsy. On the study more broadly: Patients with NT1 or NT2 and healthy control donors were enrolled. Study outcomes and limitations: Autoreactive clonotypes reportedly recurred in blood of same and different patients, not controls. In some patient and control memory CD4+ samples, autoreactive clones were absent. Comparing one patient's CSF and blood CD4+ clonotypes highlighted HCRT- and TRIB2-specific autoreactive clonotypes.

Profiled with immunoSEQ multiplex PCR; TCRdb holds only in-frame clones, not every one. The sample lists tens of thousands of clones; under 85% were seen once. This receptor was taken from a human donor with narcolepsy. The rearrangement uses TRBV10-1 and TRBJ1-2; 8 bases map to TRBD1. Material: CD45RA- memory CD4+ T cells from PBMCs. For the CDR3, the DNA is TGCGCCAGCAGTGGGACAGGGCCACCTAACTATGGCTACACCTTC. It yields the protein CASSGTGPPNYGYTF.